This T cell receptor (beta chain) was recovered during a study of PD-1 blockade in classical Hodgkin lymphoma. Study overall: Patients were administered nivolumab (3 mg/kg intravenously) every 2 weeks.

On this clone itself: Antigen: not known.

There are 15 residues in the CDR3. The V gene lost 6 bases and the J gene lost 11 bases, with 23 bases spanning the gap. CDR1 MNHEY and CDR2 SVGAGI come from the germline V gene. Produced via immunoSEQ multiplex PCR; TCRdb's table is partial and in-frame only. The sample shows tens of thousands of clones, 90% of them seen only once. General study results and limits: Significant TCR diversity gains by C4D1 occurred in CD4+ but not CD8+ cells. Initiation of nivolumab under 1 year after ASCT led to exclusion of patients.

The time point was: cycle 4 day 1 (C4D1), after five to seven weeks of nivolumab. Relapse was seen in all patients after autologous stem cell transplantation, and brentuximab vedotin exposure was variable. Best responses included complete response and partial response; otherwise, the best response was progressive disease. The chain has TRBV6-5 and TRBJ1-3; a weak D match, TRBD1 (5 bases). The sequence was collected from a human donor with classical Hodgkin lymphoma. Sequencing was performed on peripheral blood mononuclear cells (PBMCs), taken before the fourth cycle of nivolumab. The CDR3 region is CASSRAIRAGAAIYF. CDR3 DNA sequence: TGTGCCAGCAGCCGCGCTATCCGGGCCGGGGCGGCCATATATTTT.